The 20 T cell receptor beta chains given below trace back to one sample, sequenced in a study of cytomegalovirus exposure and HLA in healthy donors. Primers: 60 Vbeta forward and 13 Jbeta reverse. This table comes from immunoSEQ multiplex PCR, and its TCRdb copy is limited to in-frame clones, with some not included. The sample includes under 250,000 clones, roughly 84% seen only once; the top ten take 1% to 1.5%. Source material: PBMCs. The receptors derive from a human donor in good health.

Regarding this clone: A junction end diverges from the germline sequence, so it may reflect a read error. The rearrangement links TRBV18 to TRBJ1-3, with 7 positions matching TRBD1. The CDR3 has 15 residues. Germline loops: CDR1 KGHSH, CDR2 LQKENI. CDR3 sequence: CASSPQGHSGNTIYF. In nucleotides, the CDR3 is TGTGCCAGCTCTCCACAGGGGCACTCTGGAAACACCATATATTTT.

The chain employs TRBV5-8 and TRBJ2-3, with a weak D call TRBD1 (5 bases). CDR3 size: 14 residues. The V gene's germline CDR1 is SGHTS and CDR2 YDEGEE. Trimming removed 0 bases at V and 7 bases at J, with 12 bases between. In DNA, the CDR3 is TGTGCCAGCAGCTTGGGACAGCCGTCCCATACGCAGTATTTT. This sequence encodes CASSLGQPSHTQYF.

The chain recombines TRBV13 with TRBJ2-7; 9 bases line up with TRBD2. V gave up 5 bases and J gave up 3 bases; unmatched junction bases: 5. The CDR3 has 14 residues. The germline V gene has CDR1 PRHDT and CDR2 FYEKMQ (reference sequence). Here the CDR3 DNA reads TGTGCCAGCAGCCCGGGACTAGCAATCTACGAGCAGTACTTC. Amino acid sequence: CASSPGLAIYEQYF.

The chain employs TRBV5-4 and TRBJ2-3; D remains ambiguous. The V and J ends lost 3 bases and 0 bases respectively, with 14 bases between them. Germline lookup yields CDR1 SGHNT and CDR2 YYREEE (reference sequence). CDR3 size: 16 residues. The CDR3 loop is CASSSSLASSTDTQYF. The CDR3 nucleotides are TGTGCCAGCAGCTCTAGTCTCGCGTCTAGCACAGATACGCAGTATTTT.

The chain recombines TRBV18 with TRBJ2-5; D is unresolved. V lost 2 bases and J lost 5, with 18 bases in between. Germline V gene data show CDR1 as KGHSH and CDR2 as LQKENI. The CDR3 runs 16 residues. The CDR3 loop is CASSPSRQTARETQYF. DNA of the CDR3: TGTGCCAGCTCACCAAGTAGACAAACAGCTCGGGAGACCCAGTACTTC.

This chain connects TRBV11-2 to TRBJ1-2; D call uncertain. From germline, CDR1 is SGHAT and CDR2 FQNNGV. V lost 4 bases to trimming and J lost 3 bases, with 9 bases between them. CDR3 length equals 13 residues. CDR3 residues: CASSWNGDYGYTF. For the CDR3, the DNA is TGTGCCAGCAGCTGGAACGGAGACTATGGCTACACCTTC.

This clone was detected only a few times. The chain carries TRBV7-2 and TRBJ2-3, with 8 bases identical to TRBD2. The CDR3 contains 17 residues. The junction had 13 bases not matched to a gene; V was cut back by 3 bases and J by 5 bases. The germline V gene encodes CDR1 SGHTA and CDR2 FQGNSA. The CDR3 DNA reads TGTGCCAGCAGCTTGGCCGGGACTAGTCAACGAGTAGATACGCAGTATTTT. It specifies CASSLAGTSQRVDTQYF.

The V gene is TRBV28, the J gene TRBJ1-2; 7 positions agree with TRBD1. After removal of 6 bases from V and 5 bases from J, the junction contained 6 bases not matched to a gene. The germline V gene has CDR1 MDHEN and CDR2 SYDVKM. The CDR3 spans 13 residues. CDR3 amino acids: CASRMGQNYGYTF. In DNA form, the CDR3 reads TGTGCCAGCAGGATGGGACAGAATTATGGCTACACCTTC.

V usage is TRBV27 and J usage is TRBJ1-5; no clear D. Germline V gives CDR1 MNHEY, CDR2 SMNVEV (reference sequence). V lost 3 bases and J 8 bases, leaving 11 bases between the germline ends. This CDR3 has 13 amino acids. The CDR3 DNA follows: TGTGCCAGCAGTTTTGGGCTTTACGAGCCCCAGCATTTT. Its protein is CASSFGLYEPQHF.

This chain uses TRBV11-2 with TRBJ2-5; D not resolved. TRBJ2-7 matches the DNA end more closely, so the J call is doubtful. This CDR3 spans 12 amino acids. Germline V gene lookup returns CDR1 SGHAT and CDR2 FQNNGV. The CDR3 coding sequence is TGTGCCAGCAGCAAAAGGAGTTACGAGCAGTACTTC. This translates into CASSKRSYEQYF.

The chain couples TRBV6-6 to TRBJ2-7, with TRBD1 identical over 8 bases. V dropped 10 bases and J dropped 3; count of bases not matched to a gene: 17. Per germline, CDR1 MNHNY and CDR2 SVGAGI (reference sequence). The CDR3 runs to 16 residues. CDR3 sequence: CATRGVSGTGLYEQYF. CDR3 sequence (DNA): TGTGCCACCAGGGGAGTGTCCGGGACAGGTCTCTACGAGCAGTACTTC.

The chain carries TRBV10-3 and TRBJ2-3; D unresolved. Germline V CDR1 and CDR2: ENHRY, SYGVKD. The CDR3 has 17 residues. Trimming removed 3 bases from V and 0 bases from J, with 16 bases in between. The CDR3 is CAISDSHSHLSTDTQYF. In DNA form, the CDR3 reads TGTGCCATCAGTGACTCGCACTCGCATCTTAGCACAGATACGCAGTATTTT.

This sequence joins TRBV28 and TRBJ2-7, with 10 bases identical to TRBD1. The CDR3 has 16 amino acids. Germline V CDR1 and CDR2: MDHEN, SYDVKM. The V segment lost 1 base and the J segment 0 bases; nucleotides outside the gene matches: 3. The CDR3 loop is CASSLFGQGGSYEQYF. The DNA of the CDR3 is TGTGCCAGCAGTTTATTTGGACAGGGGGGCTCCTACGAGCAGTACTTC.

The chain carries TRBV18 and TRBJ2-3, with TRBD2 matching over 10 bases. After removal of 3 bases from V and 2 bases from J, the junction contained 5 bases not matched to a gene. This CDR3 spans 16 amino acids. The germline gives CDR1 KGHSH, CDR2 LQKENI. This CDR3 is CASSPGLARLTDTQYF. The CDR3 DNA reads TGTGCCAGCTCACCGGGACTAGCGCGACTCACAGATACGCAGTATTTT.

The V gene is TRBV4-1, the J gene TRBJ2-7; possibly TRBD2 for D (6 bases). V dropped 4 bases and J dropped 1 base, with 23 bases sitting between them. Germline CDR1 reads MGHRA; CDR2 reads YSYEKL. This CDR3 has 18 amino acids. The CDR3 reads CASSPAVVFSGSSYEQYF. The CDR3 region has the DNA TGCGCCAGCAGCCCCGCAGTTGTTTTTAGCGGTTCGTCCTACGAGCAGTACTTC.

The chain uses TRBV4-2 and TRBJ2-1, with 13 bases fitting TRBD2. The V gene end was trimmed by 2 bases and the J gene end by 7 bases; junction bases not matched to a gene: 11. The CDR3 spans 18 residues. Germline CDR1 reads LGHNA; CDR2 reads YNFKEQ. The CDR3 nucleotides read TGTGCCAGCAGCCAACGGCCGGGACTAGCGGGATCCGGTAATGAGCAGTTCTTC. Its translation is CASSQRPGLAGSGNEQFF.

The CDR3 DNA follows: TGCAGCGTTGCCAGGGGAGATCTCTACGAGCAGTACTTC. The encoded protein is CSVARGDLYEQYF. The chain joins TRBV29-1 to TRBJ2-7, with a tentative D call TRBD1 (6 bases). V shed 4 bases and J shed 3 bases, with 13 bases lying between them. Germline CDR1 is SQVTM and CDR2 is ANQGSEA. CDR3 length: 13 residues.

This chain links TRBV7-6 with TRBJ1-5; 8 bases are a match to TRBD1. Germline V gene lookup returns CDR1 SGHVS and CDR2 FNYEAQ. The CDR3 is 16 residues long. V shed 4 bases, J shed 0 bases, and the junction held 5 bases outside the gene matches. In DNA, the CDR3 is TGTGCCAGCAGCTCAGGACAGGGAAATAGCAATCAGCCCCAGCATTTT. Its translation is CASSSGQGNSNQPQHF. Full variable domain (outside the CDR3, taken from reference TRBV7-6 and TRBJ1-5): GAGVSQSPRYKVTKRGQDVALRCDPISGHVSLYWYRQALGQGPEFLTYFNYEAQQDKSGLPNDRFSAERPEGSISTLTIQRTEQRDSAMYRCASSSGQGNSNQPQHFGDGTRLSIL.

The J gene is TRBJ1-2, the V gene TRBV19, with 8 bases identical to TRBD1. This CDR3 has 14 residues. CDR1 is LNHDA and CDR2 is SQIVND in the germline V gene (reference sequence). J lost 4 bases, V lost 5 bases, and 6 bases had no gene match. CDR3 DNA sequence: TGTGCCAGTAGTTCCGGGACAGGCGGCTATGGCTACACCTTC. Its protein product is CASSSGTGGYGYTF.

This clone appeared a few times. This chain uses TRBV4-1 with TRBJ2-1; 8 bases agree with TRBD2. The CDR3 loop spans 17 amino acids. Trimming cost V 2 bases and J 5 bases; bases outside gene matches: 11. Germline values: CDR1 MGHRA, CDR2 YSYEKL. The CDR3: CASSQPTSGLPNNEQFF. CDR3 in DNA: TGCGCCAGCAGCCAACCAACTAGCGGCCTACCCAACAATGAGCAGTTCTTC.